These 7 T cell receptor beta chains were all obtained from the same sample, sequenced in a study of glioma-infiltrating T cells after dendritic cell vaccination. Using immunoSEQ multiplex PCR, the repertoire was profiled, and TCRdb retains in-frame clones only, with some absent. The repertoire consists of just under 100,000 clones, with around 80% occurring once and the leading ten covering 5.4%. Time point given: after dendritic cell vaccination, including at tumor progression/relapse. The input for sequencing was blood, taken after dendritic cell vaccination. These receptors all come from a human donor with glioblastoma.

J is TRBJ2-1 and V is TRBV2; weak D call: TRBD1 (6 bases). V lost 6 bases to trimming and J lost 2 bases, with 11 bases between them. Germline CDR1 and CDR2: SNHLY and FYNNEI. The CDR3 spans 14 residues. The CDR3 spells CASRGTTTYNEQFF. The CDR3 DNA reads as TGTGCCAGCAGAGGGACAACCACCTACAATGAGCAGTTCTTC.

The chain carries TRBV9 and TRBJ2-7; tentatively, D is TRBD1 (6 bases). Deletions cut 0 bases from V and 7 bases from J, with 14 bases between. Germline V gives CDR1 SGDLS, CDR2 YYNGEE. The CDR3 has 14 residues. The CDR3 loop reads CASSVAPQGREQYF. CDR3 DNA sequence: TGTGCCAGCAGCGTAGCTCCCCAGGGGAGAGAGCAGTACTTC.

J is TRBJ2-7 and V is TRBV6-5; D possibly corresponds to TRBD1 (5 bases). There are 13 residues in the CDR3. The V gene lost 4 bases and the J gene lost 9 bases, with 16 bases spanning the gap. CDR1 is MNHEY, CDR2 SVGAGI, per germline. CDR3 sequence (DNA): TGTGCCAGCAGTTTAACGTCAGGGTATAGGCAGTACTTC. It codes for CASSLTSGYRQYF.

This chain links TRBV10-3 with TRBJ2-3, with a possible D match to TRBD1 (6 bases). The CDR3 has 13 residues. Trimming took off 10 bases at V and 0 bases at J, with 11 bases between the two ends. In germline, CDR1 is ENHRY, CDR2 SYGVKD. In DNA form, the CDR3 reads TGTGCCACCCTTCAGGGGAGCACAGATACGCAGTATTTT. Translation gives CATLQGSTDTQYF.

This chain connects TRBV25-1 to TRBJ1-2, with 10 positions matching TRBD1. This CDR3 is built from 12 residues. Germline V gives CDR1 MGHDK, CDR2 SYGVNS. The V gene end was trimmed by 6 bases and the J gene end by 8 bases; junction bases not matched to a gene: 3. The CDR3, as DNA: TGTGCCAGCAGGGGACAGGGGATCGGCTACACCTTC. Its protein is CASRGQGIGYTF.

This clone was counted between two and nine times. The chain joins TRBV27 to TRBJ1-2, with 8 bases identical to TRBD1. Germline CDR1 MNHEY, CDR2 SMNVEV (reference sequence). CDR3 length equals 15 residues. With V trimmed by 6 bases and J by 6 bases, 12 bases remained unmatched. CDR3 amino acids: CASSFTGQGAHGYTF. The CDR3 DNA is TGTGCCAGCAGCTTCACTGGGCAGGGGGCGCATGGCTACACCTTC.

The chain recombines TRBV6-1 with TRBJ2-7; 7 bases line up with TRBD1. V trimming: 8 bases; J trimming: 3 bases; junction bases outside the gene matches: 10. CDR3 length: 14 residues. Germline V gene sequence: CDR1 MNHNS, CDR2 SASEGT. CDR3 amino acids: CASQSGTAYYEQYF. The CDR3 nucleotides read TGTGCCAGCCAATCCGGGACAGCGTACTACGAGCAGTACTTC.